The 8 T cell receptor beta chains below were found in one sample sequenced in a study of cytomegalovirus exposure and HLA in healthy donors. 60 Vbeta and 13 Jbeta primers were used in PCR. Profiling relied on immunoSEQ multiplex PCR, and the TCRdb table lists in-frame clones only, not all of them. The table includes more than 85,000 clones, approximately 79% detected once. Material for sequencing was PBMCs. These receptors all come from a man aged 25 to 45 in good health and CMV-seropositive.

This chain links TRBV19 with TRBJ1-4; D is possibly TRBD1 (5 bases). Trimming stripped 8 bases from V and 2 bases from J, with 15 bases between. In germline, CDR1 is LNHDA, CDR2 SQIVND (reference sequence). CDR3 length: 15 residues. CDR3 sequence reads: CASSPLGGTNEKLFF. The DNA of the CDR3 is TGTGCCAGTTCACCCCTGGGGGGGACTAATGAAAAACTGTTTTTT. The whole variable domain, filled in from reference TRBV19 and TRBJ1-4, reads DGGITQSPKYLFRKEGQNVTLSCEQNLNHDAMYWYRQDPGQGLRLIYYSQIVNDFQKGDIAEGYSVSREKKESFPLTVTSAQKNPTAFYLCASSPLGGTNEKLFFGSGTQLSVL.

The J gene is TRBJ2-7, the V gene TRBV15, with 10 positions matching TRBD1. The CDR3 consists of 14 residues. V was pared by 3 bases and J by 5 bases, with 4 bases of the junction left unmatched. Germline V gives CDR1 LNHNV, CDR2 YYDKDF (reference sequence). CDR3 sequence reads: CATSRGQGFDEQYF. The CDR3 DNA follows: TGTGCCACCAGCAGGGGACAGGGGTTTGACGAGCAGTACTTC.

The gene calls are TRBV7-2 and TRBJ2-5, with 9 bases lining up with TRBD2. Germline trimming cut 4 bases from V and 1 base from J; bases unmatched to any gene: 4. This CDR3 is built from 15 residues. Germline lookup yields CDR1 SGHTA and CDR2 FQGNSA. The CDR3 loop is CASSSRGGAQETQYF. CDR3 coding DNA: TGTGCCAGCAGCTCCCGCGGGGGGGCCCAAGAGACCCAGTACTTC.

This clone appeared a few times. The chain is built from TRBV9 and TRBJ1-1; no clear D gene. The ends were cut back, 0 bases at V and 5 bases at J, with 2 bases in the middle. The germline V gene encodes CDR1 SGDLS and CDR2 YYNGEE. CDR3 length: 11 amino acids. The CDR3 is CASSVATEAFF. In DNA, the CDR3 is TGTGCCAGCAGCGTAGCTACTGAAGCTTTCTTT.

This clone was seen a handful of times. The V and J genes are TRBV4-1 and TRBJ1-1; tentative D call: TRBD1 (5 bases). Germline CDR1 and CDR2: MGHRA and YSYEKL. V was pared by 3 bases and J by 0 bases, with 8 bases between. The CDR3 spans 14 residues. The CDR3, as DNA: TGCGCCAGCAGCCAGGGACTTCTGAACACTGAAGCTTTCTTT. The encoded protein is CASSQGLLNTEAFF.

The chain couples TRBV7-9 to TRBJ1-3, with unresolved D. Germline V gene data show CDR1 as SEHNR and CDR2 as FQNEAQ (reference sequence). The CDR3 has 14 amino acids. Trimming pared 5 bases from V and 4 bases from J, leaving 12 bases between. CDR3 residues: CASSRGHGGNTIYF. The CDR3 bases are TGTGCCAGCAGCAGAGGGCACGGAGGAAACACCATATATTTT.

This clone has only a few counts. The CDR3, as DNA: TGTGCCAGCAGTGCCCTGGACAGACCCACTGAAGCTTTCTTT. It specifies CASSALDRPTEAFF. The gene calls are TRBV25-1 and TRBJ1-1; weak D call: TRBD1 (6 bases). In germline, CDR1 is MGHDK, CDR2 SYGVNS. Between the trimmed V and J ends, which lost 4 bases and 4 bases, there was a span of 13 bases. The CDR3 consists of 14 residues.

This chain links TRBV5-1 with TRBJ1-1, with D possibly being TRBD1 (6 bases). The V gene's germline CDR1 is SGHRS and CDR2 YFSETQ. The CDR3 covers 15 residues. V lost 1 base, J lost 5 bases, and 15 bases lay in between. The CDR3 DNA sequence: TGCGCCAGCAGCTTGAGGCCAGGGGACGAGACTGAAGCTTTCTTT. It codes for CASSLRPGDETEAFF.